These 23 T cell receptor beta chains originate from one sample sequenced in a study of identical twins. MiXCR, applied by TCRdb to the 5' RACE reads, yields one record per CDR3 protein. This sample has 700,000 or so distinct CDR3 sequences, with more than 6.5% found just once. These data were likewise used in another study, on yellow fever vaccine responses in identical twins.

Input material: PBMCs. These receptors came from a woman between 18 and 29 years old in good health.

V usage is TRBV9 and J usage is TRBJ2-2, with TRBD1 as a possible D gene (6 bases). This CDR3 comprises 15 residues. Germline V gene data show CDR1 as SGDLS and CDR2 as YYNGEE. V gave up 0 bases and J gave up 1 base, with 7 bases separating them. The CDR3 coding sequence is TGTGCCAGCAGCGTAGAACAGGGGAACACCGGGGAGCTGTTTTTT. Translating gives CASSVEQGNTGELFF. The whole variable domain, filled in from reference TRBV9 and TRBJ2-2, reads DSGVTQTPKHLITATGQRVTLRCSPRSGDLSVYWYQQSLDQGLQFLIQYYNGEERAKGNILERFSAQQFPDLHSELNLSSLELGDSALYFCASSVEQGNTGELFFGEGSRLTVL.

The chain joins TRBV3-1 to TRBJ2-1; possible D gene TRBD1, 6 bases. The germline gives CDR1 LGHDT, CDR2 YNNKEL (reference sequence). Trimming shortened V by 2 bases and J by 7 bases, and 12 bases separated the two germline ends. The CDR3 length is 14 residues. Here the CDR3 DNA reads TGTGCCAGCAGCCAACCAGGGGCTAAAAATGAGCAGTTCTTC. It encodes CASSQPGAKNEQFF.

The chain carries TRBV12-3 or TRBV12-4 and TRBJ2-7; no firm D call. The CDR3 totals 13 residues. V gave up 7 bases and J gave up 2 bases, with 12 bases separating them. Here the CDR3 DNA reads TGTGCCAGCACCCTTGACACAGCCTACGAGCAGTACTTC. Protein: CASTLDTAYEQYF.

The chain links TRBV15 to TRBJ2-2, with TRBD1 identical over 8 bases. The CDR3 is 15 residues long. The germline V gene has CDR1 LNHNV and CDR2 YYDKDF (reference sequence). V gave up 8 bases and J gave up 1 base; unmatched junction bases: 6. The chain's CDR3 is CATAGDRRNTGELFF. In DNA, the CDR3 is TGTGCCACCGCCGGGGACAGGAGGAACACCGGGGAGCTGTTTTTT.

This clonotype was observed a few times. The V and J genes are TRBV5-1 and TRBJ2-6; D gene unclear. Germline-derived CDR1 and CDR2 are SGHRS and YFSETQ. Trimming cost V 1 base and J 0 bases, with 8 bases left between them. This CDR3 comprises 16 residues. CDR3 nucleotide sequence: TGCGCCAGCAGCTTGACAGATGCCTCTGGGGCCAACGTCCTGACTTTC. This translates into CASSLTDASGANVLTF.

The sample holds a few counts of this clonotype. The rearrangement uses TRBV12-3 or TRBV12-4 and TRBJ1-1; D uncertain. V lost 5 bases and J lost 2, with 18 bases in between. This CDR3 is 16 amino acids long. CDR3 bases: TGTGCCAGCAGTCCAAGTGGAGGGCCACCCAACACTGAAGCTTTCTTT. This codes for CASSPSGGPPNTEAFF.

The chain couples TRBV6-4 to TRBJ1-2; 8 bases are shared with TRBD1. After removal of 2 bases from V and 0 bases from J, the junction contained 5 bases not matched to a gene. The CDR3 covers 16 residues. Germline CDR1 MRHNA, CDR2 SNTAGT. This CDR3 is CASSDGTGRANYGYTF. The CDR3 DNA reads as TGTGCCAGCAGTGACGGGACAGGACGAGCTAACTATGGCTACACCTTC.

This clonotype was counted ten times or more. This chain connects TRBV5-1 to TRBJ2-7; 10 bases fit TRBD2. The CDR3 is made up of 15 amino acids. CDR1 and CDR2 (germline): SGHRS, YFSETQ. The junction had 2 bases not matched to a gene; V was cut back by 0 bases and J by 2 bases. CDR3 loop: CASSLVSGGPYEQYF. The CDR3 bases are TGCGCCAGCAGCTTGGTTAGCGGGGGGCCCTACGAGCAGTACTTC.

This clonotype came up a few times. The V gene is TRBV11-2, the J gene TRBJ2-7; D ambiguous. V lost 4 bases, J lost 3 bases, and 16 bases lay in between. The CDR3 contains 15 residues. CDR1 and CDR2 (germline): SGHAT, FQNNGV. CDR3 DNA: TGTGCCAGCAGCTCCGACTCAATGGACGTCTACGAGCAGTACTTC. Translating gives CASSSDSMDVYEQYF.

The chain joins TRBV4-3 to TRBJ2-3, with D possibly TRBD1 on 8 matching bases. V lost 4 bases and J lost 1, with 21 bases in between. Germline V gene sequence: CDR1 LGHNA, CDR2 YSLEER. The CDR3 totals 18 residues. CDR3 in DNA: TGCGCCAGCAGCCTTAGAGGGAGGGCGGACAGGGGCACAGATACGCAGTATTTT. It encodes CASSLRGRADRGTDTQYF.

The CDR3 coding sequence is TGTGCCAGCAGTTATGTAAAGAGGGTGGGGGGCACAGATACGCAGTATTTT. This codes for CASSYVKRVGGTDTQYF. The chain employs TRBV6-5 and TRBJ2-3; TRBD1 or TRBD2 may be the D gene (5 bases each). Trimming left V 3 bases short and J 1 base short, with 17 bases between. Germline loops: CDR1 MNHEY, CDR2 SVGAGI. CDR3 length equals 17 residues.

This clonotype has just a few counts. The chain joins TRBV20-1 to TRBJ2-3, with D unresolved. This CDR3 has 14 residues. CDR1 DFQATT and CDR2 SNEGSKA come from the germline V gene (reference sequence). The V end was cut by 0 bases, the J end by 2 bases, with 9 bases between. CDR3 protein: CSARDPRLTDTQYF. CDR3 DNA: TGCAGTGCTAGAGACCCAAGACTCACAGATACGCAGTATTTT.

This clonotype was counted only a few times. This rearrangement joins TRBV20-1 to TRBJ2-2, with D perhaps assigned TRBD1 or TRBD2 (5 bases each). Trimming removed 3 bases from V and 2 bases from J, with 13 bases in between. Germline loops: CDR1 DFQATT, CDR2 SNEGSKA (reference sequence). The CDR3 runs 15 residues. CDR3 region: CSASVGVRNTGELFF. The CDR3 DNA is TGCAGTGCTAGTGTGGGGGTGAGAAACACCGGGGAGCTGTTTTTT.

CDR3: CASSYLEGWLADTQYF. The CDR3 DNA sequence: TGTGCCAGCAGTTATTTGGAGGGCTGGTTGGCAGATACGCAGTATTTT. The chain couples TRBV6-2 or TRBV6-3 to TRBJ2-3, with TRBD2 as a possible D gene (6 bases). CDR1 and CDR2 (germline): MNHEY, SVGEGT. The CDR3 spans 16 residues. V shed 3 bases and J shed 4 bases, with 17 bases lying between them.

The gene calls are TRBV11-2 and TRBJ2-1, with TRBD1 matching over 10 bases. From germline, CDR1 is SGHAT and CDR2 FQNNGV. J lost 3 bases, V lost 1 base, and 12 bases had no gene match. CDR3 size: 19 residues. The CDR3 DNA reads TGTGCCAGCAGCTTAGTGGGTCCCGGGACAGGGGCCGGCTACAATGAGCAGTTCTTC. This sequence encodes CASSLVGPGTGAGYNEQFF.

The chain couples TRBV29-1 to TRBJ2-1; 7 nucleotides align to TRBD1. After removal of 6 bases from V and 5 bases from J, the junction contained 4 bases not matched to a gene. The CDR3 is 12 residues long. The germline V gene has CDR1 SQVTM and CDR2 ANQGSEA. The CDR3 loop reads CSVEGQNNEQFF. The CDR3 coding sequence is TGCAGCGTAGAGGGACAGAACAATGAGCAGTTCTTC.

The chain links TRBV6-5 to TRBJ1-5, with 7 nucleotides matching TRBD1. J gave up 2 bases and V 0 bases, and 7 bases lay outside the gene matches. In germline, CDR1 is MNHEY, CDR2 SVGAGI. This CDR3 is built from 17 residues. In nucleotides, the CDR3 is TGTGCCAGCAGTTACTCAGACAGGGATTCGGGCAATCAGCCCCAGCATTTT. Protein: CASSYSDRDSGNQPQHF.

The sample holds a few counts of this clonotype. The chain links TRBV29-1 to TRBJ1-3, with no clear D. The CDR3 length is 13 residues. Germline V gene lookup returns CDR1 SQVTM and CDR2 ANQGSEA. Trimming cost V 4 bases and J 2 bases, with 9 bases left between them. For the CDR3, the DNA is TGCAGCGTTGCCCGCCAGGCTGGAAACACCATATATTTT. This encodes CSVARQAGNTIYF.

The chain employs TRBV15 and TRBJ2-3, with 9 bases fitting TRBD2. Looked up from germline, CDR1 is LNHNV and CDR2 is YYDKDF (reference sequence). Germline trimming cut 5 bases from V and 4 bases from J; bases unmatched to any gene: 22. The CDR3 sequence is 20 residues long. The CDR3 spells CATSGSDPGGAGGPSDTQYF. CDR3 nucleotides: TGTGCCACCAGCGGGTCCGACCCGGGAGGGGCGGGAGGGCCATCAGATACGCAGTATTTT.

This clonotype occurred many times. Germline is not matched at one junction end, which may reflect a read error. The chain is built from TRBV7-9 and TRBJ2-1; 8 bases are shared with TRBD2. CDR3 size: 13 residues. CDR1 and CDR2 (germline): SEHNR, FQNEAQ (reference sequence). The CDR3 sequence: CASSLVEAGLESF. The DNA of the CDR3 is TGTGCCAGCAGCTTAGTGGAAGCGGGACTAGAAAGCTTC.

This sequence joins TRBV2 and TRBJ1-6, with TRBD1 matching over 7 bases. Germline CDR1 SNHLY, CDR2 FYNNEI. This CDR3 comprises 15 residues. V dropped 1 base and J dropped 6; count of bases not matched to a gene: 3. DNA for the CDR3: TGTGCCAGCAGTGAAGGGACAGGATCTAATTCACCCCTCCACTTT. It yields the protein CASSEGTGSNSPLHF.

In its sample, this clonotype was seen a few times. The genes are TRBV18 and TRBJ2-7; TRBD1 is a possible D gene (6 bases). The CDR3 covers 14 residues. Trimming removed 4 bases at V and 1 base at J, with 11 bases between. From germline, CDR1 is KGHSH and CDR2 LQKENI. CDR3 DNA sequence: TGTGCCAGCTCACTCGGGGACACTTCCTACGAGCAGTACTTC. Amino acid sequence: CASSLGDTSYEQYF. The whole variable domain, remainder taken from reference TRBV18 and TRBJ2-7, is NAGVMQNPRHLVRRRGQEARLRCSPMKGHSHVYWYRQLPEEGLKFMVYLQKENIIDESGMPKERFSAEFPKEGPSILRIQQVVRGDSAAYFCASSLGDTSYEQYFGPGTRLTVT.

This clonotype was seen a few times. V usage is TRBV7-9 and J usage is TRBJ2-7; D uncertain. Germline CDR1 reads SEHNR; CDR2 reads FQNEAQ (reference sequence). The CDR3 spans 13 residues. The germline V and J ends were trimmed by 4 bases and 1 base, with 8 bases remaining between them. CDR3 nucleotides: TGTGCCAGCAGCTCCGCTATATCCTACGAGCAGTACTTC. The encoded protein is CASSSAISYEQYF.